Sequencing of this T cell receptor beta chain was carried out in a study of blood T cell repertoires in COVID-19. Study-wide background: Sample material is recorded as cDNA or gDNA derived from T cells, B-cell-depleted T cells, or PBMCs.

Method: immunoSEQ multiplex PCR; TCRdb's copy keeps in-frame clones and lacks some. The repertoire holds 150,000 to 200,000 clones, with around three quarters as singletons. The CDR3 runs to 14 residues. J was trimmed by 0 bases and V by 0 bases; bases with no gene match: 0. The germline gives CDR1 SGHRS, CDR2 YFSETQ. Points on this clone: This CDR3 is also generated by other DNA sequences in the sample.

This TCR was recovered from a man between 65 and 79 years old with active or convalescent COVID-19. This rearrangement joins TRBV5-1 to TRBJ2-7, with 7 bases identical to TRBD2. Sequenced input: peripheral blood. The CDR3 nucleotides are TGCGCCAGCAGCTTGGCTAGCGGCTCCTACGAGCAGTACTTC. This translates into CASSLASGSYEQYF.